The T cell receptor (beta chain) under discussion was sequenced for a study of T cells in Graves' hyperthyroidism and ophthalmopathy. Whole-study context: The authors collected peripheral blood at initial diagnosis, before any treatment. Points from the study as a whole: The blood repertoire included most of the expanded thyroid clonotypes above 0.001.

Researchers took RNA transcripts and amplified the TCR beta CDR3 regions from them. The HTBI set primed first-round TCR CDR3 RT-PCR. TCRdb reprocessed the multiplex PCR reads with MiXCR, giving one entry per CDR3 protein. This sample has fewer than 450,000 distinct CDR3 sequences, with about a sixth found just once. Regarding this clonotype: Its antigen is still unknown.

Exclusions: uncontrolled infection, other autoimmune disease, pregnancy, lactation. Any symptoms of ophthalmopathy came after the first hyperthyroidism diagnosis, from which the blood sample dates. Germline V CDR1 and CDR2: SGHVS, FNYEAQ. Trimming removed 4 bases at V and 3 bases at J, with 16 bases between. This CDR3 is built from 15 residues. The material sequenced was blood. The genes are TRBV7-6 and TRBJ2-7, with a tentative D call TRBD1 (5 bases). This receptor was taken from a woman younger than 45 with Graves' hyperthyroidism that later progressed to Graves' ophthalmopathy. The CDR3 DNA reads TGTGCCAGCAGCTATTCCGACAGCGACCTCTACGAGCAGTACTTC. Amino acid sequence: CASSYSDSDLYEQYF.